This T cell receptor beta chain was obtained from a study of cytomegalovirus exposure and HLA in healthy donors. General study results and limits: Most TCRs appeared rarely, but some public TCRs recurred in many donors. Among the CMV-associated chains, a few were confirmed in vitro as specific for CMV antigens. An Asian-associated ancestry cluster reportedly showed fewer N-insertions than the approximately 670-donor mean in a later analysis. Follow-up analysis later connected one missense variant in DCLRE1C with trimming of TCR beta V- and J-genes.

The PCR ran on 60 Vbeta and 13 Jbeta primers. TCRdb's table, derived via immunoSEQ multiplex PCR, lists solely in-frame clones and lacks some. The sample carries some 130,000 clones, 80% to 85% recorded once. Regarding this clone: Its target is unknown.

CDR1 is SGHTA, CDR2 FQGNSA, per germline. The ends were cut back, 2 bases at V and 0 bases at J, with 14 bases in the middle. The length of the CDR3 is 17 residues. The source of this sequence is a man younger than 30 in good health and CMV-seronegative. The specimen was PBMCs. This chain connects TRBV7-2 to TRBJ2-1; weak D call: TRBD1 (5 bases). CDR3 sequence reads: CASSLPRQRSSYNEQFF. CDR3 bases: TGTGCCAGCAGCTTACCCCGACAGAGAAGCTCCTACAATGAGCAGTTCTTC.